The clone carrying this T cell receptor beta chain has at least ten counts. What it recognizes is unknown. Samples each had at least 6 micrograms of total RNA extracted. A second PCR of 7 to 11 cycles used a sample-barcoded 5' primer and a J-beta primer mix. TCRdb passed the 5' RACE reads through MiXCR, listing each CDR3 protein once. The table has about 1.6 million distinct CDR3 sequences, roughly 30% seen once. These data originate in a study of blood T cells in healthy people across ages. Study-level findings and limits: Shifts in expanded clonotypes may have been confounded by donor CMV status, which was unknown. Among long-lived donors, naive CD4+ cells were more numerous and diversity higher than in aged donors.

The germline V gene encodes CDR1 SGHTA and CDR2 FQGNSA. The CDR3 is 16 amino acids. The V segment lost 3 bases and the J segment 4 bases; nucleotides outside the gene matches: 9. Sequencing was done on a sample of blood. This chain links TRBV7-2 with TRBJ2-5, with TRBD1 matching over 9 bases. The sequence was obtained from a woman aged 30 to 39 in good health. The DNA for the CDR3 is TGTGCCAGCAGCTTTGTAACAGGGGGCTTAGTAGAGACCCAGTACTTC. Protein: CASSFVTGGLVETQYF.